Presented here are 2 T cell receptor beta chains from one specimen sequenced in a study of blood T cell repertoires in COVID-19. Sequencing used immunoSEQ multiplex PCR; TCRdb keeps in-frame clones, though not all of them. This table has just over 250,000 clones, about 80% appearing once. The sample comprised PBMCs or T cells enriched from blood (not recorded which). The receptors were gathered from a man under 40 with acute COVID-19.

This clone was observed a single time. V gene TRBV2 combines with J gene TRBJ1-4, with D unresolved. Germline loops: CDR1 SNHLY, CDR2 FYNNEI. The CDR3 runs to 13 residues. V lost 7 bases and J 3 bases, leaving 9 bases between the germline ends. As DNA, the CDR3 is TGTGCCAGCAAGGCCGGGGCTAATGAAAAACTGTTTTTT. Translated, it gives CASKAGANEKLFF.

The CDR3 DNA reads as TGTGCCAGCAGTGGCCTCAGAACTGAAGCTTTCTTT. Translated, it gives CASSGLRTEAFF. The V and J genes are TRBV12-3 or TRBV12-4 and TRBJ1-1; D uncertain. V lost 5 bases to trimming and J lost 5 bases, with 9 bases between them. This CDR3 is built from 12 residues.